This is a list of T cell receptor beta chains from one sample in a study of vaccination and CD4 T cells after COVID-19. MiXCR, applied by TCRdb to the PCR reads, yields one record per CDR3 protein. This table holds about 18,000 distinct CDR3 sequences, roughly half found once. Their antigens are not known. The sample was CD4+ T cells from blood, cultured in vitro. The receptor source for this set is a human donor who had recovered from COVID-19. Each CDR3 is given with its conserved first and last residue. Each record gives: J gene, clone size, V gene, CDR3 protein. Rows give clone size only sometimes, using once, few, many, or a class for an expanded clone.

J: TRBJ2-1
size: .
V: TRBV6-1
CDR3: CASSKTGGQGDNEQFF

J: TRBJ2-3
size: .
V: TRBV27
CDR3: CASTQLGVGADTQYF

J: TRBJ2-7
size: few
V: TRBV12-3/TRBV12-4
CDR3: CASSFLAGDEQYF

J: TRBJ2-2
size: few
V: TRBV20-1
CDR3: CSARLAGVTGELFF

J: TRBJ1-4
size: .
V: TRBV27
CDR3: CASSLTTWGEKLFF

J: TRBJ1-2
size: .
V: TRBV6-4
CDR3: CASSGDSNYGYTF

J: TRBJ1-1
size: .
V: TRBV7-2
CDR3: CASSSTMNTEAFF

J: TRBJ2-2
size: few
V: TRBV27
CDR3: CASSWGNTGELFF

J: TRBJ1-2
size: .
V: TRBV12-3/TRBV12-4
CDR3: CASSQGAARGYTF

J: TRBJ2-2
size: .
V: TRBV19
CDR3: CASSSRGYGGELFF

J: TRBJ1-1
size: few
V: TRBV10-3
CDR3: CAISEAGMNTEAFF

J: TRBJ2-2
size: .
V: TRBV7-2
CDR3: CASSFEVDRANTGELFF

J: TRBJ1-5
size: .
V: TRBV2
CDR3: CASSVGQPQHF

J: TRBJ1-4
size: few
V: TRBV15
CDR3: CATSRDQGAGEKLFF

J: TRBJ1-2
size: few
V: TRBV7-2
CDR3: CASSLDGGSGGYTF

J: TRBJ2-5
size: .
V: TRBV20-1
CDR3: CSARDSGLPYQETQYF

J: TRBJ1-5
size: few
V: TRBV20-1
CDR3: CSAQQDRGGQPQHF

J: TRBJ1-1
size: .
V: TRBV6-1
CDR3: CASTLGGWRNTEAFF

J: TRBJ2-3
size: .
V: TRBV27
CDR3: CASSPKSSGVSTDTQYF

J: TRBJ1-2
size: few
V: TRBV6-7
CDR3: CASRDRFGYGYTF

J: TRBJ2-5
size: .
V: TRBV25-1
CDR3: CASSDTGTHWYQETQYF

J: TRBJ2-4
size: .
V: TRBV12-3/TRBV12-4
CDR3: CASSYGKTDIQYF

J: TRBJ2-7
size: .
V: TRBV7-9
CDR3: CASSSRTGGEQYF

J: TRBJ2-1
size: few
V: TRBV7-9
CDR3: CASSSLRGQSYNEQFF

J: TRBJ1-1
size: once
V: TRBV7-9
CDR3: CASSPDRHTEAFF

J: TRBJ2-1
size: .
V: TRBV20-1
CDR3: CSAIRGGSYNEQFF

J: TRBJ2-7
size: .
V: TRBV12-3/TRBV12-4
CDR3: CASSWTVQPQYF

J: TRBJ1-1
size: .
V: TRBV19
CDR3: CASTIKDGHTEAFF

J: TRBJ1-1
size: .
V: TRBV9
CDR3: CASSADLDTEAFF

J: TRBJ2-5
size: few
V: TRBV20-1
CDR3: CSASNRAETQYF

J: TRBJ2-3
size: .
V: TRBV30
CDR3: CAWMGGGRRTDTQYF

J: TRBJ1-1
size: few
V: TRBV7-9
CDR3: CASSLGSMNTEAFF

J: TRBJ2-2
size: .
V: TRBV6-1
CDR3: CASSRGLAGNTGELFF

J: TRBJ2-1
size: .
V: TRBV27
CDR3: CASSSGGTSKNEQFF

J: TRBJ1-2
size: few
V: TRBV20-1
CDR3: CSASSADGRRSYTF

J: TRBJ2-7
size: .
V: TRBV20-1
CDR3: CSARPPKDEQYF

J: TRBJ1-5
size: few
V: TRBV7-6
CDR3: CASSLGVAGGQPQHF

J: TRBJ1-2
size: .
V: TRBV12-3/TRBV12-4
CDR3: CASRGTGGYGYTF

J: TRBJ2-5
size: few
V: TRBV6-4
CDR3: CASSFPGQGQTQYF

J: TRBJ2-5
size: once
V: TRBV11-2
CDR3: CASSFGLVETQYF

J: TRBJ2-7
size: few
V: TRBV20-1
CDR3: CSASQRVKAEQYF

J: TRBJ2-5
size: few
V: TRBV7-9
CDR3: CASSENRETQYF

J: TRBJ2-1
size: .
V: TRBV21-1
CDR3: CASSGGERGEQFF

J: TRBJ1-5
size: few
V: TRBV12-3/TRBV12-4
CDR3: CASSFSPSQPQHF

J: TRBJ2-1
size: .
V: TRBV4-1
CDR3: CASSQPASSSYNEQFF

J: TRBJ1-4
size: .
V: TRBV2
CDR3: CASSVGVSNEKLFF

J: TRBJ2-3
size: .
V: TRBV20-1
CDR3: CSASPPSGGMDTQYF

J: TRBJ1-1
size: .
V: TRBV25-1
CDR3: CASSEVGKPNTEAFF

J: TRBJ2-7
size: few
V: TRBV7-9
CDR3: CASSPLGGSSYEQYF

J: TRBJ1-5
size: .
V: TRBV12-3/TRBV12-4
CDR3: CASSDRGYSNQPQHF

J: TRBJ1-1
size: .
V: TRBV19
CDR3: CASSNPGGSSVGEAFF

J: TRBJ2-3
size: .
V: TRBV2
CDR3: CASSKRTADTQYF

J: TRBJ2-5
size: .
V: TRBV9
CDR3: CASSSSLPGPQSEETQYF

J: TRBJ2-1
size: once
V: TRBV19
CDR3: CASSTVSKGPEQFF

J: TRBJ1-2
size: .
V: TRBV19
CDR3: CASSTWDTLNYGYTF

J: TRBJ2-5
size: .
V: TRBV20-1
CDR3: CSARDYGRAEETQYF

J: TRBJ2-7
size: .
V: TRBV11-3
CDR3: CASSLDRDRAEQYF

J: TRBJ1-1
size: few
V: TRBV20-1
CDR3: CSARDQGWGVSTEAFF

J: TRBJ2-7
size: .
V: TRBV11-3
CDR3: CASSLAASGQQYF